This T cell receptor (beta chain) was captured in a study of T-cell memory formation after mild COVID-19. Findings and limits, study-wide: Chiefly within CM and EM were the contracting CD4+ clones; CD8+ ones were within EMRA.

Trimming took off 2 bases at V and 4 bases at J, with 11 bases between the two ends. Germline lookup yields CDR1 SQVTM and CDR2 ANQGSEA. The CDR3 contains 13 residues. This clonotype has just a few counts. The antigen remains unidentified. UMIs and sample barcodes were carried by the TCR alpha and TCR beta cDNA libraries that 5'RACE produced using constant-segment primers. TCRdb passed the 5' RACE reads through MiXCR, listing each CDR3 protein once. The sample carries over 120,000 distinct CDR3 sequences, 5.5% to 7% recorded once. The chain links TRBV29-1 to TRBJ1-2, with a weak D call TRBD1 (5 bases). Sample: PBMCs or a T cell subset sorted from them (not recorded which). This receptor was obtained from an adult woman who had mild COVID-19 (a few samples of this study predate the infection). Cell type and time point are not known. CDR3 DNA sequence: TGCAGCGTTGAAATTCAGGGTTCCTATGGCTACACCTTC. Its translation is CSVEIQGSYGYTF.